Shown below are 15 T cell receptor beta chains from a single sample sequenced in a study of CD8 T cells in Susac syndrome (dated by TCRdb to about 2019). The library came from the immunoSEQ multiplex PCR assay. RNA was extracted using the RNeasy kit, and roughly 0.5 to 1 microgram was reverse transcribed with random hexamers. TCRdb passed the public sequencing reads through fastp at Q25 and MiXCR, retaining productive beta sequences. Each CDR3 protein appears once, grouped with its most common genes and DNA. Present in this sample are about 250,000 distinct CDR3 sequences, roughly 93% of which were seen just once. In total, the top ten clones hold less than 0.075% of the sample. The sample comprised CD4+ T cells from PBMCs. Receptor source: a human donor with multiple sclerosis.

In its sample, this clonotype was seen a few times. The chain recombines TRBV6-1 with TRBJ2-7; D is perhaps TRBD2 (5 bases). The germline gives CDR1 MNHNS, CDR2 SASEGT. V was shortened by 5 bases and J by 2 bases, with 16 bases between the two germline ends. The CDR3 totals 15 residues. The CDR3, as DNA: TGTGCCAGCAGTCTAACTAGAGTGAACGCCTACGAGCAGTACGTC. It yields the protein CASSLTRVNAYEQYV.

V is TRBV4-2 and J is TRBJ2-2; D not resolved. V lost 0 bases to trimming and J lost 0 bases, with 14 bases between them. Germline loops: CDR1 LGHNA, CDR2 YNFKEQ. This CDR3 comprises 18 residues. The CDR3 DNA reads TGTGCCAGCAGCCAAGAGACTTGGACGGGCACGAACACCGGGGAGCTGTTTTTT. This gives the protein CASSQETWTGTNTGELFF.

The genes are TRBV5-6 and TRBJ2-3; no clear D. CDR1 is SGHDT and CDR2 is YYEEEE in the germline V gene. The CDR3 length is 13 residues. The V and J ends lost 3 bases and 5 bases respectively, with 10 bases between them. CDR3 sequence: CASSSWFGDTQYF. DNA for the CDR3: TGTGCCAGCAGCTCGTGGTTTGGAGATACGCAGTATTTT.

The chain couples TRBV30 to TRBJ2-2, with no clear D. Trimming removed 1 base at V and 6 bases at J, with 6 bases between. The germline CDR1 and CDR2 sequences are GTSNPN and SVGIG (reference sequence). The CDR3 totals 12 residues. CDR3: CAWSESAGELFF. The CDR3 DNA reads TGTGCCTGGAGTGAGAGCGCCGGGGAGCTGTTTTTT.

This rearrangement joins TRBV20-1 to TRBJ2-1; 10 bases align to TRBD2. The germline gives CDR1 DFQATT, CDR2 SNEGSKA (reference sequence). The CDR3 extends over 14 amino acids. With V trimmed by 5 bases and J by 10 bases, 11 bases remained unmatched. The CDR3 sequence is CSADPSGRAWEQFF. The DNA for the CDR3 is TGCAGTGCTGACCCAAGCGGGAGGGCCTGGGAGCAGTTCTTC.

The chain couples TRBV7-2 to TRBJ1-1; no clear D. With 3 bases removed from V and 12 bases from J, the gap between germline ends came to 11 bases. CDR3 length equals 11 residues. Germline V gives CDR1 SGHTA, CDR2 FQGNSA. This CDR3 is CASSLEWVSFF. As DNA, the CDR3 is TGTGCCAGCAGCTTGGAATGGGTTTCTTTCTTT.

The chain is built from TRBV7-8 and TRBJ1-4; no clear D gene. Germline V gene lookup returns CDR1 SGHVS and CDR2 FQNEAQ. The CDR3 spans 14 residues. V lost 6 bases, J lost 0 bases, and 8 bases lay in between. The chain's CDR3 is CASSLSATNEKLFF. CDR3 DNA: TGTGCCAGCAGTTTGAGCGCAACTAATGAAAAACTGTTTTTT.

The genes are TRBV6-2 or TRBV6-3 and TRBJ1-1; D remains ambiguous. The CDR3 runs to 14 residues. Germline CDR1 reads MNHEY; CDR2 reads SVGEGT. V gave up 6 bases and J gave up 2 bases, with 13 bases separating them. The CDR3 region has the DNA TGTGCCAGCAGACTGACACGCGTAAACACTGAAGCTTTCTTT. It specifies CASRLTRVNTEAFF.

The rearrangement uses TRBV29-1 and TRBJ2-5; a weak D match, TRBD1 (5 bases). Trimming took 6 bases from V and 7 from J, leaving 15 bases between them. The CDR3 runs 12 residues. Germline loops: CDR1 SQVTM, CDR2 ANQGSEA. CDR3 sequence reads: CSVDSKRGTQYF. The CDR3 DNA is TGCAGCGTAGACAGTAAAAGAGGGACCCAGTACTTC.

V gene TRBV7-3 combines with J gene TRBJ2-3; 11 bases match TRBD1. V lost 5 bases and J lost 6; bases outside the gene matches: 7. This CDR3 spans 15 amino acids. Germline lookup yields CDR1 SGHTA and CDR2 FQGTGA. CDR3: CASSPGQGAGDTQYF. CDR3 bases: TGTGCCAGCAGCCCCGGACAGGGGGCTGGGGATACGCAGTATTTT.

As DNA, the CDR3 is TGCAGTGCTAGAATTCTAGCGGGGGTTATGATGCAGTTCTTC. Protein sequence: CSARILAGVMMQFF. The V call is TRBV20-1, the J call TRBJ2-1; TRBD2 agrees at 10 bases. This CDR3 spans 14 amino acids. V shed 2 bases and J 12 bases; nucleotides not matched to a gene: 10. Germline assignment: CDR1 DFQATT and CDR2 SNEGSKA (reference sequence).

The DNA for the CDR3 is TGTGCCATCAGTGACCCGGGACAGTCGAGCTCTGGAAACACCATATATTTT. Protein: CAISDPGQSSSGNTIYF. J is TRBJ1-3 and V is TRBV10-3, with 7 bases fitting TRBD1. CDR3 length: 17 amino acids. The J segment lost 0 bases and the V segment lost 3 bases, leaving 8 bases of the junction unmatched. Germline V gene sequence: CDR1 ENHRY, CDR2 SYGVKD.

This chain joins TRBV15 and TRBJ2-1; unclear D gene. The CDR3 totals 15 residues. The V end lost 1 base, the J end lost 5 bases, and 12 bases lay between the germline ends. The germline V gene has CDR1 LNHNV and CDR2 YYDKDF (reference sequence). The CDR3 DNA follows: TGTGCCACCAGCAGAGGTAGGATACTGGACAATGAGCAGTTCTTC. This encodes CATSRGRILDNEQFF.

The genes are TRBV28 and TRBJ2-3; tentatively, D is TRBD1 (6 bases). The CDR3 has 16 amino acids. Per the germline V gene, CDR1 is MDHEN and CDR2 is SYDVKM. The V end lost 5 bases, the J end lost 4 bases, and 19 bases lay between the germline ends. CDR3 protein: CASSPSQGLVADTQYF. DNA for the CDR3: TGTGCCAGCAGTCCGTCGCAGGGGTTGGTCGCAGATACGCAGTATTTT.

The rearrangement joins TRBV29-1 to TRBJ2-5; 9 bases are a match to TRBD2. CDR1 SQVTM and CDR2 ANQGSEA come from the germline V gene. The CDR3 covers 15 residues. Germline trimming cut 5 bases from V and 2 bases from J; bases unmatched to any gene: 9. CDR3 amino acids: CSVTNPLAGQETQYF. The CDR3, as DNA: TGCAGCGTTACGAACCCTCTAGCGGGGCAAGAGACCCAGTACTTC.